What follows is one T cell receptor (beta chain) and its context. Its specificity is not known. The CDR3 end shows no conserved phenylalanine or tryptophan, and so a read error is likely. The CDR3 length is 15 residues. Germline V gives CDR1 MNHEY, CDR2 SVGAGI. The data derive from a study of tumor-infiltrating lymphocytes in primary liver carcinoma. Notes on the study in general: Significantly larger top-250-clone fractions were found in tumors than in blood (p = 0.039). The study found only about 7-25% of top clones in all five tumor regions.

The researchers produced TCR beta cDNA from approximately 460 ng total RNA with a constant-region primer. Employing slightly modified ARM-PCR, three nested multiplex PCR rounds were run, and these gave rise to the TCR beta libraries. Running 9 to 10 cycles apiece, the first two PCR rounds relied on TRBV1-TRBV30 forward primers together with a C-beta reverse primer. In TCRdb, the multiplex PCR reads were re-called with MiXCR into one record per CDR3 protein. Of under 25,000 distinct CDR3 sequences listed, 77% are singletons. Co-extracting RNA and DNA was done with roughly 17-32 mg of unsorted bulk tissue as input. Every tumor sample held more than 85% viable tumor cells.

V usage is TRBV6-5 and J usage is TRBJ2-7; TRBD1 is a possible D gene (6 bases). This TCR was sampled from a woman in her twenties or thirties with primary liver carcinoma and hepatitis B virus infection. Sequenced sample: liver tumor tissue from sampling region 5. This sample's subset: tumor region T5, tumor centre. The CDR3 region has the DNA TGTGCCATCAGTTACAAGGACAGCAGCTCTTACGAGCAGTACTCC. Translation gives CAISYKDSSSYEQYS.